This TCR beta chain is drawn from a study of control samples from healthy donors and cancer patients. Some clones are missing from TCRdb's copy, which holds only in-frame ones; the method was immunoSEQ multiplex PCR. There are about 60,000 clones in the sample; about nine tenths occur only once, and roughly 1.2% lies in the top ten. This CDR3 is built from 15 residues. V dropped 4 bases and J dropped 4 bases, with 17 bases sitting between them. Germline V gene data show CDR1 as SGHDT and CDR2 as YYEEEE. The chain carries TRBV5-6 and TRBJ1-2; no clear D. The sequenced sample was PBMCs. This sequence originates from a woman aged 45-60 years with colorectal cancer. CDR3 in amino acids: CASSPRGPGSYGYTF. The CDR3 DNA reads as TGTGCCAGCAGCCCCCGAGGACCGGGGAGCTATGGCTACACCTTC.